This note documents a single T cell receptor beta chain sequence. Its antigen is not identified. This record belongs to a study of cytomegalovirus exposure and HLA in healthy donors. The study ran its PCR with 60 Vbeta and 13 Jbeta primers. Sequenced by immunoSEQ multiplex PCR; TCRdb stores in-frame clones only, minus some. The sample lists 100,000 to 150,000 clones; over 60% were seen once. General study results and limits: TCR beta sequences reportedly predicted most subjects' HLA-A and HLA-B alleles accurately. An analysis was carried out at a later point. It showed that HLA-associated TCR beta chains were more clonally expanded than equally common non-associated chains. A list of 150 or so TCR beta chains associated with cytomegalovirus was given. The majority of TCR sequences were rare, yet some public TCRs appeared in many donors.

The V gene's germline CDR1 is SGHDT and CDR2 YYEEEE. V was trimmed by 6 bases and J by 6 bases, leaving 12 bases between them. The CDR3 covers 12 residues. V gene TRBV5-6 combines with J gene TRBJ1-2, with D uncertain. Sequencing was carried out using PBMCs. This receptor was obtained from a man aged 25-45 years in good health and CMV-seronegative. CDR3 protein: CASTTYLDGYTF. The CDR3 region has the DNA TGTGCCAGCACCACATATCTTGATGGCTACACCTTC.